The entry below describes one TCR beta chain. Sequencing used immunoSEQ multiplex PCR; TCRdb keeps in-frame clones, though not all of them. The sample contains some 380,000 clones, roughly 86% of which appear only once. This specimen comes from a study of blood T cell repertoires in COVID-19. V lost 5 bases and J lost 7; bases outside the gene matches: 10. The CDR3 loop spans 14 amino acids. The germline V gene has CDR1 SEHNR and CDR2 FQNEAQ (reference sequence). Sequencing input: peripheral blood. This chain joins TRBV7-9 and TRBJ1-2; TRBD1 agrees at 7 bases. The receptor comes from a human donor with acute or convalescent COVID-19. The donor label of this sample is uncertain. In DNA form, the CDR3 reads TGTGCCAGCAGCGTCGGGACAGCCGCTTTTGGCTACACCTTC. Protein product: CASSVGTAAFGYTF.